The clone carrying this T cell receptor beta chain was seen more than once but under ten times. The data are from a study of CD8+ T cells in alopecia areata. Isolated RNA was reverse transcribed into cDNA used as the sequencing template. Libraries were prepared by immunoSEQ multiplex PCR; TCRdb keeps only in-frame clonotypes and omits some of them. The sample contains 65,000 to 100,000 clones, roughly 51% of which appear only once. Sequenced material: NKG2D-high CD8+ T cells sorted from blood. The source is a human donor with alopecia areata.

The CDR3 protein is CSVEDPYNEQFF. The DNA of the CDR3 is TGCAGCGTTGAAGATCCTTACAATGAGCAGTTCTTC. The V call is TRBV29-1, the J call TRBJ2-1; D not certain. V was trimmed by 0 bases and J by 4 bases, leaving 4 bases between them. This CDR3 has 12 residues. Germline CDR1 and CDR2: SQVTM and ANQGSEA.